These 11 T cell receptor beta chains share one sample of origin, sequenced in a study of cytomegalovirus exposure and HLA in healthy donors. PCR was performed using 60 Vbeta and 13 Jbeta primers. TCRdb's copy holds only in-frame clones and misses some; the assay was immunoSEQ multiplex PCR. Of some 180,000 clones listed, 82% are singletons. The sample taken for sequencing was PBMCs. Every receptor here comes from a man aged 35 to 55 in good health and CMV-seronegative.

The rearrangement uses TRBV4-2 and TRBJ2-7; D is unclear. The CDR3 consists of 15 residues. Deletions cut 0 bases from V and 0 bases from J, with 9 bases between. The germline V gene has CDR1 LGHNA and CDR2 YNFKEQ. The CDR3, as DNA: TGTGCCAGCAGCCAAGACGGTTCGTACTCCTACGAGCAGTACTTC. This gives the protein CASSQDGSYSYEQYF.

The chain has TRBV7-2 and TRBJ2-2, with 12 bases that match TRBD2. CDR3 size: 17 residues. Germline assignment: CDR1 SGHTA and CDR2 FQGNSA. V lost 0 bases to trimming and J lost 3 bases; unmatched junction nucleotides: 2. This chain's CDR3 is CASSLAGLAGYTGELFF. The CDR3 coding sequence is TGTGCCAGCAGCTTAGCTGGACTAGCGGGGTACACCGGGGAGCTGTTTTTT.

This clone has only one observation. This chain joins TRBV9 and TRBJ2-2; D is ambiguous. The CDR3 has 15 residues. CDR1 and CDR2 (germline): SGDLS, YYNGEE. Trimming removed 6 bases at V and 1 base at J, with 13 bases between. CDR3 nucleotides: TGTGCCAGCACCCCTCTGTCGGGGAACACCGGGGAGCTGTTTTTT. Translation gives CASTPLSGNTGELFF.

The V call is TRBV6-1, the J call TRBJ2-2; D might be TRBD1 (6 bases). V was cut by 3 bases and J by 4 bases, with 9 bases left in between. The CDR3 totals 14 residues. Germline V gives CDR1 MNHNS, CDR2 SASEGT. The CDR3 reads CASSDTGFTGELFF. The CDR3 bases are TGTGCCAGCAGTGACACAGGGTTCACCGGGGAGCTGTTTTTT.

This chain links TRBV5-6 with TRBJ2-7, with TRBD2 matching over 10 bases. The ends lost 0 bases at V and 2 bases at J; junction bases unmatched: 8. CDR1 is SGHDT and CDR2 is YYEEEE in the germline V gene. The CDR3 sequence is 17 residues long. The CDR3 nucleotides read TGTGCCAGCAGCTTGGATAGGACTAGCGGCTTAACCTACGAGCAGTACTTC. This translates into CASSLDRTSGLTYEQYF.

The rearrangement uses TRBV9 and TRBJ2-7; 10 bases are shared with TRBD2. Trimming removed 4 bases from V and 5 bases from J; junction bases left unmatched: 6. CDR3 length equals 14 residues. Germline loops: CDR1 SGDLS, CDR2 YYNGEE. CDR3 sequence: CASSPGTSVHEQYF. DNA of the CDR3: TGTGCCAGCAGCCCCGGGACTAGCGTCCACGAGCAGTACTTC.

The chain joins TRBV28 to TRBJ2-1; weak D call: TRBD1 (5 bases). This CDR3 spans 13 amino acids. Trimming shortened V by 3 bases and J by 8 bases, and 11 bases separated the two germline ends. The germline CDR1 and CDR2 sequences are MDHEN and SYDVKM. The CDR3, as DNA: TGTGCCAGCAGTTTTCATAGCAGGGATGAGCAGTTCTTC. Protein: CASSFHSRDEQFF.

This clone has a single count. The chain is built from TRBV30 and TRBJ1-2, with D hard to call. Germline CDR1 and CDR2: GTSNPN and SVGIG (reference sequence). The CDR3 is made up of 17 amino acids. Deletions cut 2 bases from V and 3 bases from J, with 22 bases between. This CDR3 reads CAWSPPRFTRGYYGYTF. CDR3 in DNA: TGTGCCTGGAGTCCTCCTCGATTCACACGGGGATACTATGGCTACACCTTC.

This sequence joins TRBV7-9 and TRBJ2-1; D possibly corresponds to TRBD2 (7 bases). CDR3 length: 14 amino acids. The V gene's germline CDR1 is SEHNR and CDR2 FQNEAQ (reference sequence). Trimming shortened V by 9 bases and J by 4 bases, and 16 bases separated the two germline ends. As DNA, the CDR3 is TGTGCCAGTAGGGGGGGTAGCGGATACAATGAGCAGTTCTTC. It specifies CASRGGSGYNEQFF.

This clone has just a few counts. V and J are TRBV14 and TRBJ2-3; TRBD2 agrees at 10 bases. The junction had 9 bases not matched to a gene; V was cut back by 2 bases and J by 4 bases. The CDR3 length is 17 residues. Looked up from germline, CDR1 is SGHDN and CDR2 is FVKESK. The chain's CDR3 is CASSQPRLLAGADTQYF. CDR3 DNA: TGTGCCAGCAGCCAACCACGACTTCTAGCGGGAGCAGATACGCAGTATTTT.

This chain joins TRBV30 and TRBJ2-5; D is possibly TRBD1 (6 bases). The CDR3 spans 14 residues. V was shortened by 5 bases and J by 5 bases, with 18 bases between the two germline ends. CDR1 GTSNPN and CDR2 SVGIG come from the germline V gene (reference sequence). In nucleotides, the CDR3 is TGTGCCTGGGTAGGGGGTGGTATAGGGGAGACCCAGTACTTC. Protein sequence: CAWVGGGIGETQYF.